The clone carrying this T cell receptor beta chain was observed many times. The antigen is not known. Sample time point: persistent/refractory GD, antithyroid drugs over 5 years with positive TRAb. Preparation of the TCR library used RNA extracted from PBMCs. Enrollment of patients was through an endocrinology department in Xi'an, China. This CDR3 has 12 amino acids. Trimming took 6 bases from V and 3 from J, leaving 6 bases between them. Germline lookup yields CDR1 LNHNV and CDR2 YYDKDF (reference sequence). These data come from a study of regulatory T cells in long-lasting Graves disease. General study results and limits: Peripheral blood was the sole material, not thyroid tissue. Those with persistent disease had in common more public clonotypes (fewer than 3,000) than new patients (roughly 930).

Through Arm-PCR of CDR3 regions and iRepertoire HTBI primers, TCR beta libraries were built. One entry per CDR3 protein results from TCRdb running MiXCR on the multiplex PCR reads. The sample has approximately 400,000 distinct CDR3 sequences; less than 25% are singletons. This specimen was peripheral blood mononuclear cells (PBMCs), taken when the disease was refractory, from a patient treated with antithyroid drugs. This chain joins TRBV15 and TRBJ1-5; D remains ambiguous. The sequence came from a female donor with Graves disease. The CDR3 DNA sequence: TGTGCCACCAGAGACCTCAATCAGCCCCAGCATTTT. It encodes CATRDLNQPQHF.